This TCR beta chain was identified in a study of blood T cell repertoires in COVID-19 (dated by TCRdb to about 2020). Context from the whole study: Samples covering the acute and convalescent phases of COVID-19 were provided by collaborators in the United States, Italy and Spain. The prospective study material was composed of cDNA or gDNA derived from T cells, B-cell-depleted T cells, or PBMCs. Subjects who had been exposed to COVID-19, were actively infected with it, or had recovered from it provided the deeply sampled blood TCRbeta repertoires that made up the dataset. The repertoires were released in a freely available public database meant as a resource for research on the immune response to SARS-CoV-2. Samples came from the ongoing ImmuneRACE study (first 160 participants) plus 1,254 subjects from 6 global collaborators. Sample metadata almost always included a de-identified subject ID, COVID-19 status, age in years and sex. HLA class I and class II types, where available, came from metadata supplied by the sample provider rather than from assay-based typing.

Of note for this clone: Its specific antigen is unknown. No much larger clone exists at a distance of one base, and base qualities are not known.

Reading from cysteine to phenylalanine, the CDR3 counts 17 amino acids. Only the CDR3 region is kept as DNA, spanning 51 bases read in frame from base 1. Based on the germline V gene, the CDR1 and CDR2 sequences are MDHEN and SYDVKM. V is trimmed back by 4 bases and J by 0 bases, and the junction contains 10 bases that no gene match accounts for. What the research found in general, with its limitations: Clinical and demographic metadata were provided uncurated, with the amount varying by source and participant.

The collaborating institutions used their own protocols to collect whole blood in K2EDTA tubes. For TCRbeta analysis, collaborators shipped samples as frozen whole blood, isolated PBMCs, or DNA extracted from either of those sample types. The immunoSEQ Assay, a bias-controlled multiplex PCR, was used to amplify TCRbeta CDR3 regions from genomic DNA. In the authors' own workflow: Within the assay, amplification of reference gene primers was used to estimate how many nucleated cells each sample contained. Sequence reads were collapsed and filtered to measure the absolute abundance of every unique TCRbeta CDR3 rearrangement. For each sample, productive Simpson clonality was calculated as the square root of Simpson's diversity index across productive rearrangements. Imported from immuneACCESS, the table was reduced by TCRdb to in-frame sequences with V and J called. These copies leave out some clones; in studies compared against another copy, an unresolved V gene accounts for under half, and the cause of the remainder is not known. The V and J calls and clone size are taken from that table; D and trimming were inferred from the DNA. Counted in this sample were 160,000 or so clones; approximately 84% of them appeared once. More than 11% of the sample is held by the ten biggest clonotypes.

This TCR was sampled from a woman at least 80 years old with acute or convalescent COVID-19. The material sequenced was peripheral blood. The chain employs TRBV28 and TRBJ1-2, with 8 bases in between that match TRBD1. The CDR3 has the sequence CASSSGGTGHSNYGYTF. The base sequence is TGTGCCAGCAGTTCCGGGGGGACAGGCCATTCTAACTATGGCTACACCTTC.